This T cell receptor beta chain was sequenced in a study of blood T cell repertoires in COVID-19. Study context: The cDNA or gDNA used as material had been derived from T cells, B-cell-depleted T cells, or PBMCs.

This clone was seen a handful of times. How the authors handled the data: Amplifying reference gene primers gave estimates of nucleated cell counts. Sequencing was performed with immunoSEQ multiplex PCR; in TCRdb, only in-frame clones are kept and a portion is missing. V, J and clone size are those of that table, while D and trimming were read from the DNA. The sample records tens of thousands of clones, around 73% being singletons. Germline V gene data show CDR1 as SGHTA and CDR2 as FQGNSA. V was pared by 4 bases and J by 3 bases, with 6 bases of the junction left unmatched. The length of the CDR3 is 14 residues.

The clonotype comes from a man in his 60s with COVID-19, enrolled during active disease. Sequences were obtained from peripheral blood. The chain is built from TRBV7-2 and TRBJ2-7; 7 bases line up with TRBD1. The CDR3 bases are TGTGCCAGCAGCTCGAACCGGGACAGCTACGAGCAGTACTTC. As protein: CASSSNRDSYEQYF.